A single sample is the source of the 5 T cell receptor beta chains below, sequenced in a study of CD8+ T cells in alopecia areata. Treatment noted: oral pan-JAK inhibitor, 5-10 mg twice daily. Investigators isolated RNA and reverse transcribed it into cDNA to act as the sequencing template. The repertoire was sequenced with immunoSEQ multiplex PCR; TCRdb's copy has only in-frame clones and lacks some. This table holds more than 140,000 clones, 86% found once. The sequencing here drew on CD8+ T cells sorted from blood, taken at week 4, from a patient treated with tofacitinib. Source of these receptors: a human donor with alopecia areata.

The chain joins TRBV4-1 to TRBJ2-5, with 7 bases lining up with TRBD2. This CDR3 has 15 amino acids. Looked up from germline, CDR1 is MGHRA and CDR2 is YSYEKL. Losses at the gene ends were 1 base for V and 2 bases for J; bases not matched to a gene: 4. This chain's CDR3 is CASSQAGGSQETQYF. Written as DNA, the CDR3 is TGCGCCAGCAGCCAAGCTGGCGGGAGTCAAGAGACCCAGTACTTC.

This sequence joins TRBV5-1 and TRBJ2-3, with 9 bases that match TRBD2. The length of the CDR3 is 15 residues. Trimming took 0 bases from V and 1 from J; bases not matched to a gene: 0. In germline, CDR1 is SGHRS, CDR2 YFSETQ. CDR3 sequence (DNA): TGCGCCAGCAGCTTGGGGACTAGCGGCACAGATACGCAGTATTTT. It translates to CASSLGTSGTDTQYF. Full variable domain (rest looked up from reference TRBV5-1 and TRBJ2-3): KAGVTQTPRYLIKTRGQQVTLSCSPISGHRSVSWYQQTPGQGLQFLFEYFSETQRNKGNFPGRFSGRQFSNSRSEMNVSTLELGDSALYLCASSLGTSGTDTQYFGPGTRLTVL.

This clone occurred once. The rearrangement links TRBV4-1 to TRBJ2-1; D is undetermined. V gave up 4 bases and J gave up 7 bases, with 20 bases separating them. This CDR3 comprises 16 residues. Germline V gives CDR1 MGHRA, CDR2 YSYEKL. This CDR3 is CASSPLGIPKGNEQFF. In DNA, the CDR3 is TGCGCCAGCAGCCCCTTGGGGATCCCTAAGGGAAATGAGCAGTTCTTC.

With respect to this clone: It is unclear where the CDR3 begins or ends on the DNA, so no DNA is shown, and the CDR3 is as TCRdb lists it. The rearrangement uses TRBV27 and TRBJ2-2; the DNA was not used to check the table's D call, TRBD1. From germline, CDR1 is MNHEY and CDR2 SMNVEV (reference sequence). From its first to its last residue, the CDR3 has 16 amino acids. This CDR3 reads CASSTSDRKNTGELFF.

J is TRBJ2-2 and V is TRBV7-3; 7 nucleotides agree with TRBD1. Germline trimming cut 5 bases from V and 6 bases from J; bases unmatched to any gene: 0. This CDR3 has 12 residues. The germline CDR1 and CDR2 sequences are SGHTA and FQGTGA. The CDR3 region is CASSQGAGELFF. CDR3 in DNA: TGTGCCAGCAGCCAGGGGGCCGGGGAGCTGTTTTTT.